This T cell receptor beta chain originates from a study of shared clonotypes between healthy human individuals. Whole-study findings and limits: Clonotype sharing among donors was thought likely to change with sequencing depth.

Under the authors' procedure: Filtering differed for immunoSEQ, which gave only junction sequences without quality scores. Here immunoSEQ multiplex PCR was the method, and the copy in TCRdb shows in-frame clones only, minus some. The V and J calls and the clone size are those of that table, but D and trimming were determined from the DNA. The sample includes roughly 500,000 clones, about 78% of them seen just once. Trimming stripped 0 bases from V and 6 bases from J, with 10 bases between. This CDR3 contains 14 residues. CDR1 is SGHAT, CDR2 FQDESV, per germline (reference sequence). Of note for this clone: The antigen remains undetermined.

Sequencing input: PBMCs. V is TRBV11-1 and J is TRBJ2-3; TRBD1 or TRBD2 may be the D gene (5 bases each). The sequence derives from a woman in her forties in good health. Some clones in this sample may be carry-over from other donors' samples. The CDR3 is CASSLAGGADTQYF. The CDR3, as DNA: TGTGCCAGCAGCTTAGCTGGGGGAGCGGATACGCAGTATTTT.